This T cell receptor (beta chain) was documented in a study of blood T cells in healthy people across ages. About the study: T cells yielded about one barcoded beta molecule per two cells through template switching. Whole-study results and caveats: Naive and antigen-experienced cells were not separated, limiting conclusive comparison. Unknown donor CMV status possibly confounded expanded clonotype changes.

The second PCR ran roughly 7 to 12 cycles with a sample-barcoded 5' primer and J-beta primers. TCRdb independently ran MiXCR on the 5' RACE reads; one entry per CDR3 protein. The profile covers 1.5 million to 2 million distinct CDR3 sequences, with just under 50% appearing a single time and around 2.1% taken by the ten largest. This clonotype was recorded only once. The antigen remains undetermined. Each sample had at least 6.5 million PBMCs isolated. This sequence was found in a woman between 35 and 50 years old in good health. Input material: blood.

DNA for the CDR3: TGTGCCATCAGTGGTGACAGGTTCGAGCAGTACTTC. Protein product: CAISGDRFEQYF. J is TRBJ2-7 and V is TRBV10-3; weak D call: TRBD1 (6 bases). The CDR3 covers 12 residues. V lost 4 bases to trimming and J lost 6 bases, with 10 bases between them. Germline CDR1 and CDR2: ENHRY and SYGVKD.